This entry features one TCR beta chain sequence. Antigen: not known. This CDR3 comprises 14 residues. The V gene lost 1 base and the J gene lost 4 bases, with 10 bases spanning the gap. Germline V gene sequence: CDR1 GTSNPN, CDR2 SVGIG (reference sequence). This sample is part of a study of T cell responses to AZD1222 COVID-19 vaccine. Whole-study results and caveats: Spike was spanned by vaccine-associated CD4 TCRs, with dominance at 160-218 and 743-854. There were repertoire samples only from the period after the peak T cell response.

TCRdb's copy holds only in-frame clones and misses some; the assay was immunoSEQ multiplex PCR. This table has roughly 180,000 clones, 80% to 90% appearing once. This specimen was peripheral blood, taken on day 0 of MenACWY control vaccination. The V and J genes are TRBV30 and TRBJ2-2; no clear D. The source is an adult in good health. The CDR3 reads CAWSGTMSTGELFF. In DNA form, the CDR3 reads TGTGCCTGGAGTGGGACCATGAGCACCGGGGAGCTGTTTTTT.